One and the same sample provided the 2 T cell receptor beta chains below, sequenced in a study of long-term antiretroviral therapy in people with HIV (dated by TCRdb to between 2021 and 2024). The immunoSEQ hsTCRB v3.0 assay was used at survey level resolution to sequence the TRB variable region. This is the immuneACCESS table as TCRdb keeps it, with only in-frame sequences that have V and J called. A part of the clones is gone; compared with another copy, unresolved V genes explain less than half, and the rest is unexplained. Counted in this sample were around 18,000 clones; 90% to 95% of them appeared once. 9.5% to 10% of the sample is taken by the ten largest. The sequencing used unsorted PBMCs, collected 3 years after starting antiretroviral therapy. Every receptor here comes from a man between 45 and 60 years old with HIV.

This rearrangement joins TRBV29-1 to TRBJ2-1; D gene uncertain. V lost 5 bases, J lost 5 bases, and 13 bases lay in between. CDR3 length equals 13 residues. CDR1 and CDR2 from the germline V gene are SQVTM and ANQGSEA. The CDR3 region is CSVYGPSNNEQFF. CDR3 DNA: TGCAGCGTTTATGGCCCTTCCAACAATGAGCAGTTCTTC.

This chain joins TRBV29-1 and TRBJ2-3, with 7 bases fitting TRBD1. Germline V lookup: CDR1 SQVTM, CDR2 ANQGSEA. The CDR3 has 15 amino acids. V lost 6 bases, J lost 3 bases, and 12 bases stayed unmatched. CDR3 coding DNA: TGCAGCGTCGTTAACCGACAGGGAGCTACAGATACGCAGTATTTT. It translates to CSVVNRQGATDTQYF.